These 6 T cell receptor beta chains came from one sample sequenced in a study of CD8 T cells in Susac syndrome. Random hexamers served to reverse transcribe roughly 0.45 to 1 ug RNA. One entry per CDR3 protein results from TCRdb running MiXCR on the immunoSEQ multiplex PCR reads. The data show around 200,000 distinct CDR3 sequences, approximately 95% seen once. The sequenced sample was CD4+ T cells from PBMCs. The receptors originated from a human donor with multiple sclerosis.

The J gene is TRBJ2-2, the V gene TRBV5-1; no firm D call. Looked up from germline, CDR1 is SGHRS and CDR2 is YFSETQ. This CDR3 is built from 16 residues. V was clipped by 1 base and J by 1 base, with 11 bases between them. The CDR3: CASSLNPPGNTGELFF. For the CDR3, the DNA is TGCGCCAGCAGCTTGAATCCGCCGGGGAACACCGGGGAGCTGTTTTTT.

This clonotype showed up just once. The chain couples TRBV5-6 to TRBJ2-7; the D gene is possibly TRBD1 (5 bases). Germline loops: CDR1 SGHDT, CDR2 YYEEEE. This CDR3 is 11 amino acids long. Trimming removed 5 bases from V and 7 bases from J, with 10 bases in between. CDR3 loop: CASRKHREQYF. The CDR3 nucleotides are TGTGCCAGCAGGAAGCACAGGGAGCAGTACTTC. The full variable domain, rest sourced from reference TRBV5-6 and TRBJ2-7, is DAGVTQSPTHLIKTRGQQVTLRCSPKSGHDTVSWYQQALGQGPQFIFQYYEEEERQRGNFPDRFSGHQFPNYSSELNVNALLLGDSALYLCASRKHREQYFGPGTRLTVT.

The chain links TRBV27 to TRBJ2-7; 11 nucleotides line up with TRBD1. The CDR3 extends over 13 amino acids. Unmatched junction bases numbered 5, after V lost 10 bases and J lost 3 bases. Germline lookup yields CDR1 MNHEY and CDR2 SMNVEV (reference sequence). DNA for the CDR3: TGTGCCACCGCAGGGACAGGGGGCTACGAGCAGTACTTC. Amino acids: CATAGTGGYEQYF.

This sequence joins TRBV3-1 and TRBJ2-6; D is unclear. CDR3 length equals 16 residues. Germline CDR1 LGHDT, CDR2 YNNKEL (reference sequence). Trimming shortened V by 5 bases and J by 0 bases, and 11 bases separated the two germline ends. The DNA of the CDR3 is TGTGCCAGCAGCTTCCGCGTGGCCTCTGGGGCCAACGTCCTGACTTTC. This translates into CASSFRVASGANVLTF.

This chain connects TRBV7-6 to TRBJ2-5; D is unclear. The V gene lost 4 bases and the J gene lost 1 base, with 4 bases spanning the gap. Germline V gives CDR1 SGHVS, CDR2 FNYEAQ. CDR3 length equals 12 residues. Here the CDR3 DNA reads TGTGCCAGCAGCTCAGTCCAAGAGACCCAGTACTTC. This sequence encodes CASSSVQETQYF.

In DNA, the CDR3 is TGTGCCAGCAGTAATACAGGGGGCAACTTAGATACGCAGTATTTT. This codes for CASSNTGGNLDTQYF. The chain employs TRBV27 and TRBJ2-3; 9 bases map to TRBD1. The CDR3 sequence is 15 residues long. CDR1 MNHEY and CDR2 SMNVEV come from the germline V gene (reference sequence). V shed 5 bases, J shed 5 bases, and the junction held 8 bases outside the gene matches.